Below, 9 T cell receptor beta chains from the same sample are listed, as sequenced in a study of PD-L1 blockade in urothelial cancer. Sequencing was performed with immunoSEQ multiplex PCR; in TCRdb, only in-frame clones are kept and a portion is missing. The table includes about 84,000 clones, about four fifths detected once. The source material was PBMCs, sampled around atezolizumab (anti-PD-L1) treatment. All receptors come from a man aged 70-80 years with urothelial cancer.

The CDR3 nucleotides are TGTGCCAGTAGTATAGGAAGGGAGGGTGAAGCTTTCTTT. It encodes CASSIGREGEAFF. V is TRBV19 and J is TRBJ1-1; D unresolved. The germline V and J ends were trimmed by 1 base and 7 bases, with 10 bases remaining between them. CDR1 is LNHDA and CDR2 is SQIVND in the germline V gene (reference sequence). CDR3 length: 13 residues.

The sample holds one count of this clone. V gene TRBV28 combines with J gene TRBJ1-5; the match to TRBD1 covers 9 bases. With 6 bases clipped from V and 8 bases from J, the junction kept 5 bases outside the gene matches. The length of the CDR3 is 13 residues. Germline assignment: CDR1 MDHEN and CDR2 SYDVKM. CDR3 amino acids: CASRTGGSKPQHF. Here the CDR3 DNA reads TGTGCCAGCAGGACAGGGGGTAGTAAGCCCCAGCATTTT.

The genes are TRBV11-2 and TRBJ2-1, with 12 nucleotides matching TRBD2. With 4 bases clipped from V and 7 bases from J, the junction kept 5 bases outside the gene matches. The length of the CDR3 is 15 residues. Looked up from germline, CDR1 is SGHAT and CDR2 is FQNNGV. CDR3 DNA sequence: TGTGCCAGCAGCTCCCCAGGACTAGCGGGGAATGAGCAGTTCTTC. Translating it yields CASSSPGLAGNEQFF. Full variable domain (missing parts from reference TRBV11-2 and TRBJ2-1): EAGVAQSPRYKIIEKRQSVAFWCNPISGHATLYWYQQILGQGPKLLIQFQNNGVVDDSQLPKDRFSAERLKGVDSTLKIQPAKLEDSAVYLCASSSPGLAGNEQFFGPGTRLTVL.

V usage is TRBV29-1 and J usage is TRBJ2-7; 8 bases line up with TRBD1. Trimming removed 7 bases from V and 6 bases from J; junction bases left unmatched: 20. Germline CDR1 SQVTM, CDR2 ANQGSEA. This CDR3 contains 16 residues. CDR3 bases: TGCAGCGCCGGGGCCCCAGGTAGCAGGGGGCCCTCCGAGCAGTACTTC. As protein: CSAGAPGSRGPSEQYF.

The chain joins TRBV11-1 to TRBJ2-3; 9 nucleotides agree with TRBD2. The CDR3 consists of 14 residues. V dropped 4 bases and J dropped 7; count of bases not matched to a gene: 6. Germline assignment: CDR1 SGHAT and CDR2 FQDESV (reference sequence). The CDR3 sequence: CASSSGTSYHTQYF. In nucleotides, the CDR3 is TGTGCCAGCAGCTCAGGGACTAGCTATCATACGCAGTATTTT.

The chain joins TRBV6-6 to TRBJ2-2, with a possible D match to TRBD1 (5 bases). The V gene lost 0 bases and the J gene lost 11 bases, with 10 bases spanning the gap. CDR3 length: 13 amino acids. Germline loops: CDR1 MNHNY, CDR2 SVGAGI (reference sequence). This chain's CDR3 is CASSYSLRGELFF. The CDR3 DNA is TGTGCCAGCAGTTACTCGCTTAGGGGAGAGCTGTTTTTT.

The gene calls are TRBV11-3 and TRBJ2-1; D is possibly TRBD1 (5 bases). Germline V gene data show CDR1 as SGHNT and CDR2 as YENEEA. V dropped 3 bases and J dropped 7 bases, with 13 bases sitting between them. This CDR3 is built from 14 residues. DNA of the CDR3: TGTGCCAGCAGCTTTGTAGGGGCGCTTAATGAGCAGTTCTTC. Its translation: CASSFVGALNEQFF.

The V and J genes are TRBV5-1 and TRBJ2-1; 9 bases match TRBD2. Looked up from germline, CDR1 is SGHRS and CDR2 is YFSETQ. This CDR3 spans 14 amino acids. V lost 7 bases to trimming and J lost 2 bases; unmatched junction nucleotides: 4. The CDR3 region is CASGGGGAYNEQFF. CDR3 DNA sequence: TGCGCCAGCGGAGGCGGGGGGGCCTACAATGAGCAGTTCTTC.

The V gene is TRBV15, the J gene TRBJ1-3, with TRBD1 matching 7 bases. The CDR3 spans 15 residues. V gave up 1 base and J gave up 3 bases; unmatched junction bases: 3. Germline values: CDR1 LNHNV, CDR2 YYDKDF (reference sequence). The CDR3 DNA sequence: TGTGCCACCAGCAGAGGACAGGGTAATGGAAACACCATATATTTT. Its translation is CATSRGQGNGNTIYF.